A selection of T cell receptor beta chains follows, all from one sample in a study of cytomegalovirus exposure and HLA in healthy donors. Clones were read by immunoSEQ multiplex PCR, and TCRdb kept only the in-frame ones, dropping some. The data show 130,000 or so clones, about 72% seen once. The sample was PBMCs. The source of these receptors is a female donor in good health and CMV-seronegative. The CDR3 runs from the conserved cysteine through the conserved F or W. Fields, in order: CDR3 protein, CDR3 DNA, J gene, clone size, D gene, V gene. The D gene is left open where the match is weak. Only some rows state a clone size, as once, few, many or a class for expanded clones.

cdr3_aa: CASSYQRDYEQYF
cdr3_nt: TGTGCCAGCAGCTATCAGCGGGACTACGAGCAGTACTTC
j_call: TRBJ2-7
clone_size: -
d_call: TRBD2
v_call: TRBV7-6

cdr3_aa: CASSSRDFDTFF
cdr3_nt: TGTGCCAGCAGTTCCCGTGACTTTGATACTTTCTTT
j_call: TRBJ1-1
clone_size: -
d_call: -
v_call: TRBV28

cdr3_aa: CASSLGTGRTDTQYF
cdr3_nt: TGCGCCAGCAGCTTGGGGACAGGGAGGACAGATACGCAGTATTTT
j_call: TRBJ2-3
clone_size: -
d_call: TRBD1
v_call: TRBV5-1

cdr3_aa: CASSVNSGRGEQYF
cdr3_nt: TGTGCCAGCAGCGTAAATAGCGGGAGGGGCGAGCAGTACTTC
j_call: TRBJ2-7
clone_size: -
d_call: TRBD2
v_call: TRBV9

cdr3_aa: CASSQGLAGPDTQYF
cdr3_nt: TGTGCCAGCTCACAGGGACTAGCGGGCCCAGATACGCAGTATTTT
j_call: TRBJ2-3
clone_size: -
d_call: TRBD2
v_call: TRBV18

cdr3_aa: CASSYGGDTEAFF
cdr3_nt: TGTGCCAGCAGTTACGGGGGGGACACTGAAGCTTTCTTT
j_call: TRBJ1-1
clone_size: few
d_call: -
v_call: TRBV6-5

cdr3_aa: CASSASLAEQQETQYF
cdr3_nt: TGTGCCAGCAGCGCGAGCCTAGCGGAACAACAAGAGACCCAGTACTTC
j_call: TRBJ2-5
clone_size: -
d_call: TRBD2
v_call: TRBV5-4

cdr3_aa: CASTRDSYEQYF
cdr3_nt: TGTGCCAGCACCCGGGACAGCTACGAGCAGTACTTC
j_call: TRBJ2-7
clone_size: -
d_call: TRBD1
v_call: TRBV7-9

cdr3_aa: CASSPRGPRPYFPRTAMEPGELFF
cdr3_nt: TGTGCCAGCAGTCCACGAGGTCCTCGGCCTTATTTCCCACGGACAGCCATGGAACCCGGGGAGCTGTTTTTT
j_call: TRBJ2-2
clone_size: -
d_call: -
v_call: TRBV28

cdr3_aa: CASSSQGMNTEAFF
cdr3_nt: TGTGCCAGCAGCTCCCAGGGTATGAACACTGAAGCTTTCTTT
j_call: TRBJ1-1
clone_size: -
d_call: -
v_call: TRBV5-4

cdr3_aa: CASSYSIAGDNEQFF
cdr3_nt: TGTGCCAGCAGCTATTCTATAGCGGGAGACAATGAGCAGTTCTTC
j_call: TRBJ2-1
clone_size: -
d_call: TRBD2
v_call: TRBV5-4

cdr3_aa: CASSTQQGHYGYTF
cdr3_nt: TGTGCCAGCAGTACCCAACAGGGACACTATGGCTACACCTTC
j_call: TRBJ1-2
clone_size: -
d_call: -
v_call: TRBV28

cdr3_aa: CASSPLAGLPETQYF
cdr3_nt: TGTGCCAGCAGCCCCTTAGCGGGACTACCGGAGACCCAGTACTTC
j_call: TRBJ2-5
clone_size: few
d_call: TRBD2
v_call: TRBV5-5

cdr3_aa: CAWSRPGGYNEQFF
cdr3_nt: TGTGCCTGGAGTCGGCCAGGGGGCTACAATGAGCAGTTCTTC
j_call: TRBJ2-1
clone_size: -
d_call: TRBD1
v_call: TRBV30

cdr3_aa: CASSIEGASQEAFF
cdr3_nt: TGTGCCAGTAGTATAGAGGGGGCCTCCCAAGAAGCTTTCTTT
j_call: TRBJ1-1
clone_size: -
d_call: -
v_call: TRBV19

cdr3_aa: CASSSTAGADYGYTF
cdr3_nt: TGTGCCAGCAGTTCCACCGCAGGGGCTGACTATGGCTACACCTTC
j_call: TRBJ1-2
clone_size: -
d_call: -
v_call: TRBV28

cdr3_aa: CASRSPGLAGTYEQYF
cdr3_nt: TGTGCCAGCAGGTCACCGGGACTAGCGGGGACCTACGAGCAGTACTTC
j_call: TRBJ2-7
clone_size: -
d_call: TRBD2
v_call: TRBV28

cdr3_aa: CASSLAEGGEQFF
cdr3_nt: TGTGCCAGCAGCTTAGCGGAGGGCGGTGAGCAGTTCTTC
j_call: TRBJ2-1
clone_size: -
d_call: -
v_call: TRBV11-1

cdr3_aa: CASSLGGNQETQYF
cdr3_nt: TGTGCCAGCAGCTTAGGCGGAAACCAAGAGACCCAGTACTTC
j_call: TRBJ2-5
clone_size: -
d_call: -
v_call: TRBV7-3

cdr3_aa: CASSEGSRVNTGELFF
cdr3_nt: TGCGCCAGCAGTGAGGGCTCTAGGGTAAACACCGGGGAGCTGTTTTTT
j_call: TRBJ2-2
clone_size: few
d_call: -
v_call: TRBV23-1

cdr3_aa: CASSSGQGSANYGYTF
cdr3_nt: TGTGCCAGTAGTAGCGGGCAAGGATCAGCTAACTATGGCTACACCTTC
j_call: TRBJ1-2
clone_size: -
d_call: -
v_call: TRBV19

cdr3_aa: CASSVGKREVVEQFF
cdr3_nt: TGTGCCAGCAGCGTAGGTAAGCGGGAGGTAGTTGAGCAGTTCTTC
j_call: TRBJ2-1
clone_size: -
d_call: TRBD2
v_call: TRBV9

cdr3_aa: CASSELQASDTEAFF
cdr3_nt: TGTGCCAGCAGCGAACTACAGGCCTCTGACACTGAAGCTTTCTTT
j_call: TRBJ1-1
clone_size: -
d_call: -
v_call: TRBV9

cdr3_aa: CASSGSESSYEQYF
cdr3_nt: TGTGCCAGCAGTGGCAGCGAGAGCTCCTACGAGCAGTACTTC
j_call: TRBJ2-7
clone_size: few
d_call: -
v_call: TRBV2

cdr3_aa: CASSYSSFGDTQYF
cdr3_nt: TGTGCCAGCAGTTACTCGAGCTTCGGGGATACGCAGTATTTT
j_call: TRBJ2-3
clone_size: -
d_call: -
v_call: TRBV6-5

cdr3_aa: CASSLVSGSTDTQYF
cdr3_nt: TGCGCCAGCAGCCTGGTTAGCGGAAGCACAGATACGCAGTATTTT
j_call: TRBJ2-3
clone_size: -
d_call: -
v_call: TRBV10-2